These 12 T cell receptor beta chains came from one sample sequenced in a study of OX40 agonist ivuxolimab in advanced cancers. Only in-frame clones appear in the TCRdb table, and some are missing; sequencing was by immunoSEQ multiplex PCR. The table has about 58,000 clones, less than 85% seen once; the top ten hold 3% to 4%. Sequencing was performed on CD4+ or CD8+ T cells sorted from blood, taken in a trial of the OX40 agonist ivuxolimab. These receptor sequences come from an adult with an advanced solid tumor such as melanoma, head and neck, liver or kidney cancer.

In DNA form, the CDR3 reads TGTGCCAGCAGCTTGTACCGGACGACGGAGAACACTGAAGCTTTCTTT. It codes for CASSLYRTTENTEAFF. The chain recombines TRBV5-8 with TRBJ1-1; the D is unclear. The CDR3 runs 16 residues. With 1 base removed from V and 1 base from J, the gap between germline ends came to 14 bases. Looked up from germline, CDR1 is SGHTS and CDR2 is YDEGEE.

The rearrangement links TRBV28 to TRBJ1-4; D is perhaps TRBD1 (5 bases). Germline V gene lookup returns CDR1 MDHEN and CDR2 SYDVKM. There are 14 residues in the CDR3. The germline V and J ends were trimmed by 3 bases and 5 bases, with 10 bases remaining between them. The chain's CDR3 is CASSLAGVNEKLFF. CDR3 sequence (DNA): TGTGCCAGCAGTTTGGCGGGGGTAAATGAAAAACTGTTTTTT.

The CDR3 here is CASGFKGGVNIQYF. In DNA form, the CDR3 reads TGTGCCAGCGGGTTTAAGGGGGGGGTGAACATTCAGTACTTC. The chain couples TRBV21-1 to TRBJ2-4; the table's D call, TRBD2, was not checked against the DNA. TRBV21-1 has pseudogene status. The CDR3 runs 14 residues.

The J gene is TRBJ2-7, the V gene TRBV7-8, with 12 bases aligning to TRBD1. The CDR3 length is 16 residues. With V trimmed by 5 bases and J by 5 bases, 10 bases remained unmatched. Germline V CDR1 and CDR2: SGHVS, FQNEAQ. The CDR3 DNA sequence: TGTGCCAGCAGCAAATTGCCGGGACAGGGGGCCAACGAGCAGTACTTC. It is translated as CASSKLPGQGANEQYF.

The J gene is TRBJ2-5, the V gene TRBV7-2, with TRBD2 matching over 7 bases. Germline lookup yields CDR1 SGHTA and CDR2 FQGNSA. There are 16 residues in the CDR3. Trimming at V came to 1 base and at J to 3 bases, leaving 8 bases not matched to a gene. Here the CDR3 reads CASSLGVGSGEETQYF. The CDR3 DNA sequence: TGTGCCAGCAGCTTAGGAGTAGGGAGCGGGGAAGAGACCCAGTACTTC.

The chain combines TRBV5-1 with TRBJ2-1, with a possible D match to TRBD2 (5 bases). CDR1 and CDR2 (germline): SGHRS, YFSETQ. The V end lost 0 bases, the J end lost 14 bases, and 12 bases lay between the germline ends. The CDR3 loop spans 12 amino acids. Written as DNA, the CDR3 is TGCGCCAGCAGCTTGGAGAGCGGCCGAGAGTTCTTC. Translating it yields CASSLESGREFF.

In this sample, this clone turned up once. The rearrangement links TRBV7-9 to TRBJ1-2, with 8 bases identical to TRBD1. This CDR3 region has 14 residues. From germline, CDR1 is SEHNR and CDR2 FQNEAQ (reference sequence). V dropped 3 bases and J dropped 8; count of bases not matched to a gene: 8. The CDR3 region is CASSLTRGPGGYTF. CDR3 coding DNA: TGTGCCAGCAGCTTGACCAGGGGGCCGGGCGGCTACACCTTC.

V usage is TRBV2 and J usage is TRBJ2-5; 9 bases agree with TRBD2. The CDR3 is 13 amino acids. Germline CDR1 SNHLY, CDR2 FYNNEI. After removal of 10 bases from V and 4 bases from J, the junction contained 7 bases not matched to a gene. CDR3 sequence: CATERGVGETQYF. The CDR3 bases are TGTGCCACTGAGCGGGGGGTCGGAGAGACCCAGTACTTC.

This chain links TRBV28 with TRBJ1-1, with TRBD1 as a possible D gene (5 bases). V was trimmed by 3 bases and J by 2 bases, leaving 10 bases between them. The V gene's germline CDR1 is MDHEN and CDR2 SYDVKM. The CDR3 spans 14 residues. CDR3 residues: CASSLITGNTEAFF. DNA for the CDR3: TGTGCCAGCAGTTTGATCACAGGTAACACTGAAGCTTTCTTT.

This chain links TRBV12-2 with TRBJ2-3; no check of the table's D call, TRBD2, against the DNA was made. TRBV12-2 is annotated as a pseudogene. This CDR3 region has 18 residues. The chain's CDR3 is CASRFLIGTSGDTDTQYF. CDR3 nucleotide sequence: TGTGCAAGTCGCTTCCTTATAGGGACTAGCGGGGACACAGATACGCAGTATTTT.

The chain combines TRBV5-4 with TRBJ1-2, with D possibly being TRBD1 (5 bases). This CDR3 region has 13 residues. Trimming left V 9 bases short and J 0 bases short, with 12 bases between. Germline CDR1 SGHNT, CDR2 YYREEE (reference sequence). This CDR3 is CATRELANYGYTF. In DNA, the CDR3 is TGTGCCACCAGGGAACTGGCTAACTATGGCTACACCTTC.

The V gene is TRBV7-8, the J gene TRBJ2-5; 8 bases fit TRBD2. In germline, CDR1 is SGHVS, CDR2 FQNEAQ. Trimming removed 5 bases from V and 9 bases from J; junction bases left unmatched: 26. The CDR3 length is 19 residues. The CDR3 loop reads CASSPVPPLTGTRPIAQYF. The CDR3 nucleotides read TGTGCCAGCAGCCCAGTTCCTCCCCTCACCGGGACTAGGCCCATAGCCCAGTACTTC.